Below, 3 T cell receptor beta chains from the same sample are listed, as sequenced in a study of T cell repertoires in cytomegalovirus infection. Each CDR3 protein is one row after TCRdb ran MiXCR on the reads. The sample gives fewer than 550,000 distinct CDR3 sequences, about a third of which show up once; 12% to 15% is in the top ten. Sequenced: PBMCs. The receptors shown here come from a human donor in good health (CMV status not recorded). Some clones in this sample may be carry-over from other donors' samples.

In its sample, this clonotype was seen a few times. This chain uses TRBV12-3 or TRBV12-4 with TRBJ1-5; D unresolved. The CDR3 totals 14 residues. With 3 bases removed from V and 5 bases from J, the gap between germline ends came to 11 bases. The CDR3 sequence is CASSFYGKDQPQHF. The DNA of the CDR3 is TGTGCCAGCAGTTTCTACGGGAAGGATCAGCCCCAGCATTTT.

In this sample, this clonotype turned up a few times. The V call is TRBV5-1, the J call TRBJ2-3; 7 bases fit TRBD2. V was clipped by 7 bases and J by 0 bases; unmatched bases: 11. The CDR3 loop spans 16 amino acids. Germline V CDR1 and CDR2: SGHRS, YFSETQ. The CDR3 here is CASGSSRGVSTDTQYF. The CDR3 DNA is TGCGCCAGCGGATCGTCCCGGGGGGTGAGCACAGATACGCAGTATTTT. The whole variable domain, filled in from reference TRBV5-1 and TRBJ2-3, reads KAGVTQTPRYLIKTRGQQVTLSCSPISGHRSVSWYQQTPGQGLQFLFEYFSETQRNKGNFPGRFSGRQFSNSRSEMNVSTLELGDSALYLCASGSSRGVSTDTQYFGPGTRLTVL.

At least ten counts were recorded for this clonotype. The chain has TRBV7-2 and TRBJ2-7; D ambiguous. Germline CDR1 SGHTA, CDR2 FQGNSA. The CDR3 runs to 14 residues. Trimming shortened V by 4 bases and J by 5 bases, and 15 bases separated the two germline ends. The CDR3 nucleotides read TGTGCCAGCAGCTCGTATTTGTCGACCCACGAGCAGTACTTC. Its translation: CASSSYLSTHEQYF.